This T cell receptor (beta chain) was captured in a study of shared clonotypes between healthy human individuals. The authors loaded about 200 ng DNA, roughly 27,000 T cell genomes, into sorted-subset replicate PCRs. Sequenced by immunoSEQ multiplex PCR; TCRdb stores in-frame clones only, minus some. Of roughly 650,000 clones listed, 90% to 97% were seen once; the top ten hold approximately 0.1%. Trimming removed 1 base from V and 1 base from J, with 8 bases in between. CDR1 and CDR2 (germline): LNHNV, YYDKDF (reference sequence). This CDR3 spans 14 amino acids. Selected positively for CCR7 and CD45RO-negative, naive CD8 cells excluded terminally differentiated effector memory CD45RA+ cells. Healthy and HIV-negative, the adult donors had no recent acute infections or vaccinations.

The chain couples TRBV15 to TRBJ2-7; D might be TRBD1 (5 bases). The origin of this receptor is a woman in her twenties or thirties in good health. Sequencing was performed on naive CD8+ T cells sorted from blood. The CDR3 loop is CATSRVSGSYEQYF. The CDR3 DNA reads as TGTGCCACCAGCAGAGTGTCAGGGTCCTACGAGCAGTACTTC.